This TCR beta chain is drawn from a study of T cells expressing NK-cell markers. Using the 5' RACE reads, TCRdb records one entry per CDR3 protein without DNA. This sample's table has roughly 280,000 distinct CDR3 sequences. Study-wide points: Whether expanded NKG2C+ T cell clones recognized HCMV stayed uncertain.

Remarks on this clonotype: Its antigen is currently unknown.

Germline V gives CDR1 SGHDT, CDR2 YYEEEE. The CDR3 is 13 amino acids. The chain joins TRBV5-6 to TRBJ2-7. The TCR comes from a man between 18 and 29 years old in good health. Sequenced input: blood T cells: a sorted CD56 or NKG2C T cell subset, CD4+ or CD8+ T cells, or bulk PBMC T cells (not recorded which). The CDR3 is CASSLGRSNEQYF.